This TCR beta chain comes out of a study of CD8+CD57+ T cells in acquired aplastic anemia. Study summary: Across the sorted CD4+ and CD8+ cells, DNA amounts averaged approximately 3 ug. Some 10 million reads, on average, were obtained for CD4+ cells from healthy donors.

Points on this clonotype: Its antigen is currently unknown.

Profiling that covered TCR beta VDJ and CDR3 relied on genomic DNA as its template. TCRdb reprocessed the reads via MiXCR and lists one record per CDR3 protein. The sample has roughly 200,000 distinct CDR3 sequences, over 55% seen once; the top ten hold 29%. Study results and caveats: Patients and controls shared roughly 31 CD8+ CDR3 sequences, highly expressed in patients.

Sequenced material: sorted CD4+, CD8+, or CD8+CD57+ T cells (not recorded which) from PBMCs. The TCR originated in a human donor in good health.

The CDR3 nucleotides read TGCAGTGCCTCAGGGTCCGGGACTCACTCCTACGAGCAGTACTTC. This codes for CSASGSGTHSYEQYF. The rearrangement joins TRBV20-1 to TRBJ2-7, with D tentatively TRBD2 (6 bases). In germline, CDR1 is DFQATT, CDR2 SNEGSKA (reference sequence). The CDR3 length is 15 residues. Trimming pared 6 bases from V and 0 bases from J, leaving 18 bases between.